This TCR beta chain was recovered during a study of blood T cells in healthy people across ages. Trimming removed 4 bases at V and 3 bases at J, with 7 bases between. The length of the CDR3 is 11 residues. Germline V CDR1 and CDR2: SQVTM, ANQGSEA. A few counts support this clonotype. A sample-barcoded 5' primer and a J-beta primer mix were used in a second PCR of roughly 7 to 12 cycles. A template-switch adaptor with 12 random nucleotides tagged each cDNA molecule. TCRdb independently ran MiXCR on the 5' RACE reads; one entry per CDR3 protein. The data contain about 1,500,000 distinct CDR3 sequences, about 43% of them singletons.

This sequence was found in a woman under 30 in good health. The specimen was blood. J is TRBJ2-7 and V is TRBV29-1, with D hard to call. CDR3 DNA: TGCAGCGTTGCCGTGGGCTACGAGCAGTACTTC. This gives the protein CSVAVGYEQYF.